This TCR beta chain was identified in a study of T cell responses to AZD1222 COVID-19 vaccine. Clones were read by immunoSEQ multiplex PCR, and TCRdb kept only the in-frame ones, dropping some. This sample has about 170,000 clones, with around nine tenths found just once. CDR3 length: 12 amino acids. Germline V gene sequence: CDR1 MNHEY, CDR2 SMNVEV (reference sequence). Trimming removed 10 bases from V and 2 bases from J, with 12 bases in between. Sequences were derived from peripheral blood, sampled on day 0 of AZD1222 vaccination. V gene TRBV27 combines with J gene TRBJ2-7; the D gene is possibly TRBD1 (5 bases). The TCR originated in an adult in good health. The CDR3 sequence is CATMTRAYEQYF. The DNA of the CDR3 is TGTGCCACCATGACCAGGGCCTACGAGCAGTACTTC.